The 31 T cell receptor beta chains below come from one sample, sequenced in a study of shared clonotypes between healthy human individuals. The naive CD8 subset, CD45RO-negative cells positively selected for CCR7, excluded terminally differentiated effector memory CD45RA+ cells. Some clones are missing from TCRdb's copy, which holds only in-frame ones; the method was immunoSEQ multiplex PCR. Altogether 2 million or so clones are present, approximately 95% being singletons, with the ten largest covering 0.85% to 1.2%. Sequencing was performed on naive CD8+ T cells sorted from blood. The receptor source for this set is a man between 18 and 35 years old in good health.

The rearrangement links TRBV27 to TRBJ2-1; D not resolved. This CDR3 contains 13 residues. Germline V CDR1 and CDR2: MNHEY, SMNVEV (reference sequence). Trimming took 3 bases from V and 6 from J, leaving 9 bases between them. CDR3 in amino acids: CASSLSVTNEQFF. Written as DNA, the CDR3 is TGTGCCAGCAGTTTGTCGGTAACCAATGAGCAGTTCTTC.

This sequence joins TRBV6-5 and TRBJ1-2, with D perhaps TRBD1 (5 bases). Trimming left V 6 bases short and J 3 bases short, with 14 bases between. Per the germline V gene, CDR1 is MNHEY and CDR2 is SVGAGI. This CDR3 comprises 14 residues. In DNA, the CDR3 is TGTGCCAGCAGCGACAGCCCGGGATACTATGGCTACACCTTC. This encodes CASSDSPGYYGYTF.

The chain couples TRBV27 to TRBJ1-2; D call uncertain. Germline CDR1 MNHEY, CDR2 SMNVEV (reference sequence). Trimming removed 5 bases at V and 4 bases at J, with 11 bases between. The CDR3 covers 13 residues. The CDR3 here is CASSPRVSYGYTF. CDR3 sequence (DNA): TGTGCCAGCAGTCCCCGGGTCTCCTATGGCTACACCTTC.

V gene TRBV4-3 combines with J gene TRBJ2-5; D gene ambiguous. In germline, CDR1 is LGHNA, CDR2 YSLEER. There are 15 residues in the CDR3. Trimming removed 0 bases from V and 5 bases from J, with 13 bases in between. The CDR3 region is CASSQDLGMGETQYF. DNA for the CDR3: TGCGCCAGCAGCCAAGATCTGGGGATGGGGGAGACCCAGTACTTC.

The chain carries TRBV11-2 and TRBJ1-2; D is ambiguous. V lost 0 bases to trimming and J lost 0 bases, with 8 bases between them. This CDR3 is 15 amino acids long. CDR1 is SGHAT, CDR2 FQNNGV, per germline. The CDR3 DNA is TGTGCCAGCAGCTTAGAGGCAGCTCCTAACTATGGCTACACCTTC. Its protein product is CASSLEAAPNYGYTF.

The V call is TRBV9, the J call TRBJ1-5; tentatively, D is TRBD1 (5 bases). Trimming cost V 0 bases and J 9 bases, with 13 bases left between them. CDR3 length: 14 amino acids. CDR1 and CDR2 from the germline V gene are SGDLS and YYNGEE. CDR3 loop: CASSVGGEGPPQHF. The CDR3 DNA reads TGTGCCAGCAGCGTAGGAGGGGAGGGTCCGCCCCAGCATTTT.

This chain links TRBV10-3 with TRBJ2-1, with D uncertain. V dropped 5 bases and J dropped 0 bases, with 8 bases sitting between them. Germline assignment: CDR1 ENHRY and CDR2 SYGVKD. CDR3 length: 14 amino acids. CDR3 coding DNA: TGTGCCATCAGTTCAGACGCCTCCTACAATGAGCAGTTCTTC. The encoded protein is CAISSDASYNEQFF.

V gene TRBV28 combines with J gene TRBJ2-3, with 9 bases aligning to TRBD2. CDR3 size: 15 residues. Germline V CDR1 and CDR2: MDHEN, SYDVKM. J lost 1 base, V lost 7 bases, and 6 bases had no gene match. CDR3 nucleotide sequence: TGTGCCAGCACCATATTAGCGGGAGGCACAGATACGCAGTATTTT. Amino acids: CASTILAGGTDTQYF.

This chain connects TRBV6-6 to TRBJ2-2; 9 bases fit TRBD1. Trimming cost V 4 bases and J 4 bases; bases outside gene matches: 1. The CDR3 is 14 residues long. Germline V gene data show CDR1 as MNHNY and CDR2 as SVGAGI (reference sequence). CDR3 sequence reads: CASSSTGGTGELFF. CDR3 DNA sequence: TGTGCCAGCAGTTCGACAGGGGGCACCGGGGAGCTGTTTTTT.

This chain connects TRBV23-1 to TRBJ2-1, with a tentative D call TRBD2 (5 bases). TRBV23-1 falls under the ORF class, with uncertain function. The CDR3 totals 13 residues. Trimming left V 0 bases short and J 7 bases short, with 7 bases between. CDR3 protein: CASSQSRGNEQFF. DNA of the CDR3: TGCGCCAGCAGTCAATCGAGAGGGAATGAGCAGTTCTTC.

The CDR3 is CASSPPVIGGPNTGELFF. The CDR3 bases are TGTGCCAGCAGCCCCCCCGTCATCGGGGGCCCGAACACCGGGGAGCTGTTTTTT. The chain employs TRBV7-9 and TRBJ2-2; tentatively, D is TRBD1 or TRBD2 (6 bases each). Germline V CDR1 and CDR2: SEHNR, FQNEAQ (reference sequence). There are 18 residues in the CDR3. V lost 5 bases, J lost 0 bases, and 19 bases lay in between.

This rearrangement joins TRBV2 to TRBJ1-1, with TRBD1 matching over 7 bases. The germline CDR1 and CDR2 sequences are SNHLY and FYNNEI. Trimming removed 3 bases from V and 6 bases from J; junction bases left unmatched: 4. The CDR3 consists of 13 residues. CDR3 DNA sequence: TGTGCCAGCAGTGACGGGGACAGATCTGAAGCTTTCTTT. Amino acids: CASSDGDRSEAFF. The entire variable domain, with the rest obtained from reference TRBV2 and TRBJ1-1, is as follows: EPEVTQTPSHQVTQMGQEVILRCVPISNHLYFYWYRQILGQKVEFLVSFYNNEISEKSEIFDDQFSVERPDGSNFTLKIRSTKLEDSAMYFCASSDGDRSEAFFGQGTRLTVV.

The CDR3 here is CASSPSDGSYEQYF. As DNA, the CDR3 is TGTGCCAGCAGCCCCTCTGACGGTTCCTACGAGCAGTACTTC. The chain carries TRBV6-6 and TRBJ2-7; unclear D gene. The CDR3 runs 14 residues. Trimming pared 6 bases from V and 1 base from J, leaving 13 bases between. Per the germline V gene, CDR1 is MNHNY and CDR2 is SVGAGI (reference sequence).

The V and J genes are TRBV10-1 and TRBJ2-1; no firm D call. Trimming cost V 0 bases and J 12 bases, with 9 bases left between them. CDR1 is WNHNN, CDR2 SYGVQD, per germline (reference sequence). CDR3 size: 12 residues. The CDR3 loop reads CASSESKALQFF. Written as DNA, the CDR3 is TGCGCCAGCAGTGAGTCGAAGGCCTTGCAGTTCTTC.

The chain links TRBV6-1 to TRBJ1-3; D uncertain. The CDR3 has 13 amino acids. Trimming pared 3 bases from V and 3 bases from J, leaving 6 bases between. Germline loops: CDR1 MNHNS, CDR2 SASEGT. Written as DNA, the CDR3 is TGTGCCAGCAGTGAGACCGGTGGAAACACCATATATTTT. Translation gives CASSETGGNTIYF.

V gene TRBV27 combines with J gene TRBJ2-7; the D is unclear. Per the germline V gene, CDR1 is MNHEY and CDR2 is SMNVEV (reference sequence). The CDR3 is 13 residues long. V was cut by 2 bases and J by 1 base, with 6 bases left in between. CDR3 DNA: TGTGCCAGCAGTTTAATGCGATCCTACGAGCAGTACTTC. Its protein product is CASSLMRSYEQYF.

This clone was seen once. The chain has TRBV27 and TRBJ2-3; D not certain. CDR1 MNHEY and CDR2 SMNVEV come from the germline V gene (reference sequence). This CDR3 has 15 residues. V was shortened by 0 bases and J by 2 bases, with 9 bases between the two germline ends. In nucleotides, the CDR3 is TGTGCCAGCAGTTTATCGACCTGGGTCACAGATACGCAGTATTTT. Translated: CASSLSTWVTDTQYF.

This rearrangement joins TRBV28 to TRBJ1-1; 8 nucleotides agree with TRBD1. Unmatched junction bases numbered 11, after V lost 8 bases and J lost 0 bases. The CDR3 is made up of 16 amino acids. Germline V gene lookup returns CDR1 MDHEN and CDR2 SYDVKM. CDR3 sequence (DNA): TGTGCCAGCGTACTCGGACAGGGTGTTTTGAACACTGAAGCTTTCTTT. It is translated as CASVLGQGVLNTEAFF.

In regard to this clone: Other DNA sequences in the sample encode the same CDR3. This rearrangement joins TRBV28 to TRBJ1-5; D is uncertain. The CDR3 sequence is 14 residues long. Trimming removed 2 bases at V and 0 bases at J, with 5 bases between. In germline, CDR1 is MDHEN, CDR2 SYDVKM. CDR3 in amino acids: CASSLGGSNQPQHF. In DNA form, the CDR3 reads TGTGCCAGCAGTTTAGGCGGTAGCAATCAGCCCCAGCATTTT.

The chain is built from TRBV9 and TRBJ2-1; 14 bases fit TRBD2. CDR1 and CDR2 (germline): SGDLS, YYNGEE. The CDR3 runs to 15 residues. Unmatched junction bases numbered 3, after V lost 3 bases and J lost 7 bases. The CDR3 region has the DNA TGTGCCAGCAGCGATGGGACTAGCGGGAGTAATGAGCAGTTCTTC. Translating it yields CASSDGTSGSNEQFF.

The gene calls are TRBV7-9 and TRBJ2-3; D assignment may be TRBD1 or TRBD2 (6 bases each). This CDR3 contains 16 residues. Trimming removed 5 bases from V and 2 bases from J, with 17 bases in between. Per germline, CDR1 SEHNR and CDR2 FQNEAQ (reference sequence). CDR3 coding DNA: TGTGCCAGCAGCCCCCTAACGGGGGCCGACACAGATACGCAGTATTTT. This sequence encodes CASSPLTGADTDTQYF.

On this clone: The sample has other DNA sequences that encode this CDR3 too. J is TRBJ2-2 and V is TRBV27; a possible D gene is TRBD1 (6 bases). CDR3 length: 14 residues. Trimming took 1 base from V and 7 from J, leaving 10 bases between them. Germline V gives CDR1 MNHEY, CDR2 SMNVEV (reference sequence). CDR3 in DNA: TGTGCCAGCAGTTTATTGGGGGCTAACGGGGAGCTGTTTTTT. This translates into CASSLLGANGELFF.

The rearrangement uses TRBV7-9 and TRBJ1-1; unclear D gene. The CDR3 totals 11 residues. With 5 bases removed from V and 7 bases from J, the gap between germline ends came to 8 bases. The germline V gene encodes CDR1 SEHNR and CDR2 FQNEAQ (reference sequence). CDR3 sequence (DNA): TGTGCCAGCAGCGCCGCCCTTGAAGCTTTCTTT. Its protein product is CASSAALEAFF.

The J gene is TRBJ2-7, the V gene TRBV4-1; 10 bases align to TRBD2. The CDR3 is made up of 17 amino acids. Germline CDR1 reads MGHRA; CDR2 reads YSYEKL. The V gene end was trimmed by 0 bases and the J gene end by 0 bases; junction bases not matched to a gene: 5. Written as DNA, the CDR3 is TGCGCCAGCAGCCAAGAAACAGGACTAGCGGCCTCCTACGAGCAGTACTTC. It yields the protein CASSQETGLAASYEQYF.

The chain combines TRBV7-9 with TRBJ2-7, with TRBD2 identical over 8 bases. The V gene's germline CDR1 is SEHNR and CDR2 FQNEAQ (reference sequence). This CDR3 is built from 16 residues. Trimming removed 4 bases from V and 0 bases from J; junction bases left unmatched: 8. The CDR3 reads CASSSAAGGLSYEQYF. DNA of the CDR3: TGTGCCAGCAGCTCTGCGGCGGGGGGCCTCTCCTACGAGCAGTACTTC.

The genes are TRBV27 and TRBJ2-1; 11 positions agree with TRBD2. The CDR3 is 15 residues long. Germline values: CDR1 MNHEY, CDR2 SMNVEV (reference sequence). V trimming: 3 bases; J trimming: 8 bases; junction bases outside the gene matches: 6. The CDR3 region is CASSFSGGALDEQFF. The CDR3 bases are TGTGCCAGCAGTTTTAGCGGGGGGGCCCTCGATGAGCAGTTCTTC.

This clone was picked up a small number of times. This specimen includes other DNA sequences encoding the same CDR3. This rearrangement joins TRBV6-5 to TRBJ1-1, with unresolved D. This CDR3 has 13 amino acids. CDR1 is MNHEY, CDR2 SVGAGI, per germline. V lost 2 bases and J 1 base, leaving 5 bases between the germline ends. The CDR3 nucleotides read TGTGCCAGCAGTTACGGGAGGAACACTGAAGCTTTCTTT. This gives the protein CASSYGRNTEAFF.

J is TRBJ1-1 and V is TRBV6-1, with TRBD1 as a possible D gene (6 bases). CDR1 is MNHNS and CDR2 is SASEGT in the germline V gene. The CDR3 contains 13 residues. V dropped 4 bases and J dropped 10 bases, with 16 bases sitting between them. CDR3 in amino acids: CASSGTNRVAAFF. In DNA, the CDR3 is TGTGCCAGCAGTGGAACCAACAGGGTTGCAGCTTTCTTT.

The chain carries TRBV5-1 and TRBJ2-7, with a tentative D call TRBD1 (6 bases). V shed 4 bases and J shed 7 bases, with 27 bases lying between them. CDR1 and CDR2 (germline): SGHRS, YFSETQ. The CDR3 consists of 17 residues. CDR3 nucleotide sequence: TGCGCCAGCAGCCCGCGAGGGGTAGATTGGACAGCAGTTGAGCAGTACTTC. It encodes CASSPRGVDWTAVEQYF.

In DNA, the CDR3 is TGTGCCAGCAGCGACTGGCTAGCGGGGGGCACAGATACGCAGTATTTT. Amino acids: CASSDWLAGGTDTQYF. The chain is built from TRBV11-2 and TRBJ2-3; 10 bases map to TRBD2. Germline CDR1 reads SGHAT; CDR2 reads FQNNGV. V lost 5 bases and J lost 1; bases outside the gene matches: 6. The CDR3 has 16 amino acids.

V is TRBV4-1 and J is TRBJ1-2, with D possibly TRBD1 on 5 matching bases. The CDR3 spans 15 residues. The V gene lost 3 bases and the J gene lost 7 bases, with 18 bases spanning the gap. The germline V gene has CDR1 MGHRA and CDR2 YSYEKL. The CDR3 is CASSHPGEAGSGYTF. The CDR3, as DNA: TGCGCCAGCAGCCACCCGGGGGAGGCAGGGTCTGGCTACACCTTC.